This record concerns one T cell receptor (beta chain) sequence. The source of the sample is a study of preoperative IRX-2 immunotherapy in early breast cancer. The V end lost 0 bases, the J end lost 0 bases, and 9 bases lay between the germline ends. Per germline, CDR1 SGHRS and CDR2 YFSETQ. The CDR3 consists of 16 residues. Assay: immunoSEQ multiplex PCR; the TCRdb copy retains only in-frame clones and omits some. This sample has roughly 93,000 clones, with 86% found just once. Stated treatment: preoperative locoregional IRX-2 cytokine immunotherapy. Preoperative locoregional IRX-2 cytokine immunotherapy was tested in the phase Ib source study.

This material consisted of tumor tissue, taken after IRX-2 immunotherapy. This TCR came from a human donor with breast cancer. This chain joins TRBV5-1 and TRBJ2-2; possible D gene TRBD1, 6 bases. The CDR3 DNA sequence: TGCGCCAGCAGCTTGGCCGCAGGGGCGAACACCGGGGAGCTGTTTTTT. Residues: CASSLAAGANTGELFF.